This TCR beta chain derives from a study of blood T cell repertoires in COVID-19. Looking at the study overall: Sources were T cells, B-cell-depleted T cells, or PBMCs; the material itself was cDNA or gDNA.

With V trimmed by 2 bases and J by 6 bases, 4 bases remained unmatched. CDR1 and CDR2 (germline): SEHNR, FQNEAQ (reference sequence). The CDR3 totals 14 residues. Original handling: Amplification of reference gene primers was used by the study to estimate nucleated cell counts. Measured with immunoSEQ multiplex PCR; TCRdb has only the in-frame clones, and not every one. The D gene and trimming were derived from the DNA, and the V and J assignments and clone size from that table. The repertoire holds around 81,000 clones, with more than 75% as singletons. The sample was peripheral blood. The V call is TRBV7-9, the J call TRBJ2-1; 7 bases agree with TRBD1. The TCR originated in a human donor in a cohort sampled during active COVID-19. This CDR3 reads CASSLPGQSNEQFF. The DNA of the CDR3 is TGTGCCAGCAGCTTACCGGGACAGAGCAATGAGCAGTTCTTC.